This record looks at one T cell receptor beta chain sequence and its context. Its antigen remains unidentified. The sample belongs to a study of cytomegalovirus exposure and HLA in healthy donors. Across the whole study: For the roughly 400 genotyped donors, 81% fell within the Caucasian-associated ancestry cluster.

Overall study findings and caveats: Donors belonging to an Asian-associated ancestry cluster reportedly showed fewer N-insertions in productive TCRs than the roughly 680-donor mean, according to what a later analysis found. CMV antigen specificity of a few CMV-associated chains was confirmed in vitro. Roughly even sequencing depth across donors was the assumption behind the presence/absence analyses.

The germline V gene has CDR1 LGHNA and CDR2 YNFKEQ. This CDR3 is built from 14 residues. The ends were cut back, 3 bases at V and 12 bases at J, with 21 bases in the middle. PCR used 60 Vbeta primers and 13 Jbeta primers. The repertoire was sequenced with immunoSEQ multiplex PCR; TCRdb's copy has only in-frame clones and lacks some. Of 130,000 or so clones in the sample, 81% were seen once. The sample was PBMCs. V and J are TRBV4-2 and TRBJ2-7; a possible D gene is TRBD2 (6 bases). This receptor was taken from a middle-aged woman in good health and CMV-seronegative. Here the CDR3 DNA reads TGTGCCAGCAGCCAGGGACCCGGGACTCCCCAGCGGTACTTC. Its translation is CASSQGPGTPQRYF.